These T cell receptor beta chains were read from a single sample in a study of blood T cell repertoires in COVID-19. Repertoires were generated with immunoSEQ multiplex PCR, while TCRdb's copy carries only in-frame clones and drops some. This sample carries roughly 86,000 clones, around 92% of them seen once, and the ten largest clones take 1.5% to 2%. What was sequenced was peripheral blood. These receptors all stem from a woman in her 50s in a cohort sampled during active COVID-19. The CDR3 runs from the conserved cysteine through the conserved F or W. The D gene is left open where the match is weak.

V gene: TRBV14
D gene: .
J gene: TRBJ1-6
CDR3 DNA: TGTGCCAGCAGCCCTCGCGAGGATTCACCCCTCCACTTT
CDR3 protein: CASSPREDSPLHF

V gene: TRBV9
D gene: TRBD1
J gene: TRBJ2-1
CDR3 DNA: TGTGCCAGCAGCGCCGGACAGGGACCCTACAATGAGCAGTTCTTC
CDR3 protein: CASSAGQGPYNEQFF

V gene: TRBV5-1
D gene: TRBD1
J gene: TRBJ2-7
CDR3 DNA: TGCGCCAGCAGCTTGGGACAGGGGGTTGAAGAGCAGTACTTC
CDR3 protein: CASSLGQGVEEQYF

V gene: TRBV7-9
D gene: TRBD1
J gene: TRBJ1-2
CDR3 DNA: TGTGCCAGCAGCTTAGATTACCGGGACAGGGGCTATGGCTACACCTTC
CDR3 protein: CASSLDYRDRGYGYTF

V gene: TRBV7-3
D gene: TRBD2
J gene: TRBJ2-2
CDR3 DNA: TGTGCCAGCAGCTTGGGCGGGGGGAATGAAGGGGAGCTGTTTTTT
CDR3 protein: CASSLGGGNEGELFF

V gene: TRBV30
D gene: .
J gene: TRBJ1-2
CDR3 DNA: TGTGCCTGGAGTGCTGGGGGGGGCGATGGCTACACCTTC
CDR3 protein: CAWSAGGGDGYTF

V gene: TRBV28
D gene: .
J gene: TRBJ2-7
CDR3 DNA: TGTGCCAGCGGAAGGCCGGAGATAACCTACGAGCAGTACTTC
CDR3 protein: CASGRPEITYEQYF

V gene: TRBV29-1
D gene: .
J gene: TRBJ2-5
CDR3 DNA: TGCAGCGTTGGTTTGGCGGAAGAGACCCAGTACTTC
CDR3 protein: CSVGLAEETQYF

V gene: TRBV6-6
D gene: .
J gene: TRBJ1-2
CDR3 DNA: TGTGCCAGCAGCCTCAGCACCAGGGTCTCCTATGGCTACACCTTC
CDR3 protein: CASSLSTRVSYGYTF

V gene: TRBV7-6
D gene: TRBD1
J gene: TRBJ1-5
CDR3 DNA: TGTGCCAGCAGCTTAGGACAGGGACTTAGCAATCAGCCCCAGCATTTT
CDR3 protein: CASSLGQGLSNQPQHF